Sequencing of this T cell receptor beta chain was carried out in a study of cytomegalovirus exposure and HLA in healthy donors. Regarding the study as a whole: The authors enumerated over 150 TCR beta chains as linked to cytomegalovirus. Researchers reportedly found TCR beta sequences accurately predicted most subjects' HLA-A and HLA-B alleles. Earlier findings revealed that most TCR beta V segments proved productive either about 87% or about 30% of the time.

CDR1 and CDR2 from the germline V gene are MNHEY and SMNVEV (reference sequence). The V and J ends lost 3 bases and 9 bases respectively, with 6 bases between them. The CDR3 consists of 11 residues. With respect to this clone: Its specificity is unknown.

Use of 60 Vbeta and 13 Jbeta primers characterized the PCR. Clones were sequenced by immunoSEQ multiplex PCR, and TCRdb holds only the in-frame ones, with some missing. This table has about 100,000 clones, roughly 80% appearing once. The sample consisted of PBMCs. This sequence joins TRBV27 and TRBJ2-1, with D unclear. The TCR comes from a man between 45 and 60 years old in good health and CMV-seropositive. CDR3 coding DNA: TGTGCCAGCAGTTTTGCTACTGAGCAGTTCTTC. As protein: CASSFATEQFF.